The 22 T cell receptor beta chains in this list originate from one sample, sequenced in a study of identical twins. TCRdb passed the 5' RACE reads through MiXCR, listing each CDR3 protein once. Seen here are about 500,000 distinct CDR3 sequences, roughly an eighth observed once, and the top ten hold approximately 1%. This same sample was also part of a study on yellow fever vaccine responses in identical twins.

Sequences were obtained from CD4+ T cells sorted from blood. These receptors originate from a woman aged 18-30 years in good health.

The V call is TRBV27, the J call TRBJ1-6; D ambiguous. Germline V lookup: CDR1 MNHEY, CDR2 SMNVEV (reference sequence). Between the trimmed V and J ends, which lost 1 base and 6 bases, there was a span of 7 bases. The CDR3 totals 14 residues. The DNA of the CDR3 is TGTGCCAGCAGTTTATTGGTAGTTAATTCACCCCTCCACTTT. Translated: CASSLLVVNSPLHF.

This clonotype was counted many times. V gene TRBV11-2 combines with J gene TRBJ2-1, with D perhaps matching TRBD2 (6 bases). Trimming took 1 base from V and 1 from J, leaving 8 bases between them. The CDR3 spans 15 residues. Per germline, CDR1 SGHAT and CDR2 FQNNGV. The CDR3 is CASSLVAGSYNEQFF. CDR3 coding DNA: TGTGCCAGCAGCTTAGTCGCGGGGTCCTACAATGAGCAGTTCTTC.

The rearrangement links TRBV27 to TRBJ2-3; tentatively, D is TRBD1 (5 bases). The CDR3 sequence is 14 residues long. Germline CDR1 MNHEY, CDR2 SMNVEV (reference sequence). V was cut by 1 base and J by 0 bases, with 5 bases left in between. The CDR3 reads CASSLYRSTDTQYF. CDR3 DNA: TGTGCCAGCAGTTTATACAGGAGCACAGATACGCAGTATTTT.

This clonotype has more than one count but fewer than ten. This sequence joins TRBV25-1 and TRBJ2-3, with D possibly matching TRBD2 (5 bases). The V gene lost 5 bases and the J gene lost 4 bases, with 22 bases spanning the gap. Germline CDR1 reads MGHDK; CDR2 reads SYGVNS. This CDR3 region has 17 residues. DNA of the CDR3: TGTGCCAGCAGTCGACCGTCTGAGCCGGGGTTTTCAGATACGCAGTATTTT. Translated, it gives CASSRPSEPGFSDTQYF.

This clonotype appeared a few times. The J gene is TRBJ2-7, the V gene TRBV18; 9 bases are shared with TRBD2. Germline lookup yields CDR1 KGHSH and CDR2 LQKENI. Losses at the gene ends were 3 bases for V and 7 bases for J; bases not matched to a gene: 10. The CDR3 has 15 residues. CDR3 DNA sequence: TGTGCCAGCTCACCCCAGCGGGGGGCCGTCGGTGAGCAGTACTTC. Its translation: CASSPQRGAVGEQYF.

This rearrangement joins TRBV11-1 to TRBJ2-2; 8 bases are shared with TRBD1. The CDR3 consists of 18 residues. From germline, CDR1 is SGHAT and CDR2 FQDESV (reference sequence). The J segment lost 1 base and the V segment lost 2 bases, leaving 9 bases of the junction unmatched. The CDR3 nucleotides are TGTGCCAGCAGCTTAAGGGGCCGACAGGGGTTGAACACCGGGGAGCTGTTTTTT. Residues: CASSLRGRQGLNTGELFF.

In its sample, this clonotype was seen a few times. V is TRBV20-1 and J is TRBJ2-1; tentatively, D is TRBD2 (5 bases). Trimming removed 5 bases from V and 6 bases from J, with 14 bases in between. CDR1 and CDR2 from the germline V gene are DFQATT and SNEGSKA (reference sequence). This CDR3 spans 13 amino acids. The CDR3 coding sequence is TGCAGTGCTGGAAAAAGCGGAATCAATGAGCAGTTCTTC. This sequence encodes CSAGKSGINEQFF.

The table lists this clonotype with many counts. The chain links TRBV5-1 to TRBJ2-7, with 9 bases matching TRBD1. This CDR3 is built from 16 residues. The V and J ends lost 4 bases and 2 bases, in that order; junction bases with no gene match: 10. The germline CDR1 and CDR2 sequences are SGHRS and YFSETQ. The CDR3 region has the DNA TGCGCCAGCAGCCTAACAGGGGGCCCTTTGACCTACGAGCAGTACTTC. This codes for CASSLTGGPLTYEQYF.

Written as DNA, the CDR3 is TGTGCCAGCAGTCCATTATGGGGTGAGCAGTTCTTC. Its protein is CASSPLWGEQFF. The chain carries TRBV6-6 and TRBJ2-1; D not certain. V was clipped by 5 bases and J by 9 bases, with 11 bases between them. Germline CDR1 reads MNHNY; CDR2 reads SVGAGI (reference sequence). This CDR3 contains 12 residues.

The table lists this clonotype with many counts. The chain carries TRBV29-1 and TRBJ2-3; D perhaps matches TRBD2 (6 bases). Trimming removed 4 bases from V and 4 bases from J, with 15 bases in between. Germline CDR1 and CDR2: SQVTM and ANQGSEA. This CDR3 is built from 14 residues. The CDR3 loop is CSVGPGGGSDTQYF. CDR3 nucleotide sequence: TGCAGCGTTGGACCCGGGGGTGGCTCAGATACGCAGTATTTT.

The V call is TRBV3-1, the J call TRBJ2-3; 12 bases fit TRBD2. Losses at the gene ends were 1 base for V and 8 bases for J; bases not matched to a gene: 7. Germline V lookup: CDR1 LGHDT, CDR2 YNNKEL (reference sequence). The CDR3 covers 16 residues. This CDR3 is CASSQVLAGGRGTQYF. CDR3 DNA: TGTGCCAGCAGCCAAGTCCTAGCGGGGGGGCGAGGTACGCAGTATTTT.

This clonotype has ten or more counts. V is TRBV27 and J is TRBJ1-4; 8 positions match TRBD1. This CDR3 has 16 amino acids. Unmatched junction bases numbered 7, after V lost 2 bases and J lost 5 bases. From germline, CDR1 is MNHEY and CDR2 SMNVEV (reference sequence). CDR3 DNA: TGTGCCAGCAGTTTAAGGCCCCGACAGGGGAATGAAAAACTGTTTTTT. Protein: CASSLRPRQGNEKLFF.

This clonotype appeared a few times. The genes are TRBV28 and TRBJ2-5, with 12 bases that match TRBD2. Trimming took 6 bases from V and 4 from J; bases not matched to a gene: 6. CDR3 length equals 15 residues. Germline V gene sequence: CDR1 MDHEN, CDR2 SYDVKM. The CDR3 DNA reads TGTGCCAGCAGCAGACTAGCGGGAGATATAGAGACCCAGTACTTC. This sequence encodes CASSRLAGDIETQYF.

The gene calls are TRBV3-1 and TRBJ2-1; tentative D call: TRBD2 (5 bases). The V end lost 1 base, the J end lost 6 bases, and 10 bases lay between the germline ends. The CDR3 consists of 14 residues. Per germline, CDR1 LGHDT and CDR2 YNNKEL (reference sequence). The CDR3 coding sequence is TGTGCCAGCAGCCAAGCCGCGGGCAGCAATGAGCAGTTCTTC. Amino acid sequence: CASSQAAGSNEQFF.

This chain links TRBV19 with TRBJ2-2, with D unresolved. V was trimmed by 5 bases and J by 2 bases, leaving 12 bases between them. Germline values: CDR1 LNHDA, CDR2 SQIVND (reference sequence). This CDR3 spans 15 amino acids. The CDR3 loop reads CASSVSLSNTGELFF. CDR3 nucleotide sequence: TGTGCCAGTAGTGTTTCTCTGTCTAACACCGGGGAGCTGTTTTTT.

This clonotype has only one observation. The chain uses TRBV21-1 and TRBJ2-7; the table's D call TRBD1 went unverified against the DNA. TRBV21-1 constitutes a pseudogene. This CDR3 has 15 amino acids. CDR3 bases: TGTGCCAGCAGCATTACCGGGACAGGGGTCCACGAGCAGTACTTC. Its translation: CASSITGTGVHEQYF.

This clonotype has more than one count but fewer than ten. The rearrangement uses TRBV20-1 and TRBJ2-7; a weak D match, TRBD2 (6 bases). Trimming took off 6 bases at V and 0 bases at J, with 18 bases between the two ends. The germline V gene encodes CDR1 DFQATT and CDR2 SNEGSKA (reference sequence). There are 15 residues in the CDR3. The CDR3 DNA is TGCAGTGCCCCAAATCCTGGGGGGTCCTCCTACGAGCAGTACTTC. Amino acid sequence: CSAPNPGGSSYEQYF.

In this sample, this clonotype turned up a few times. V and J are TRBV6-5 and TRBJ2-7, with D perhaps matching TRBD1 (6 bases). Germline V CDR1 and CDR2: MNHEY, SVGAGI. V gave up 0 bases and J gave up 6 bases, with 15 bases separating them. CDR3 length equals 15 residues. Here the CDR3 DNA reads TGTGCCAGCAGTTACTCCTCTAGAGGGGGAGTCGAGCAGTACTTC. Its protein is CASSYSSRGGVEQYF.

This chain links TRBV5-1 with TRBJ2-7; unclear D gene. Trimming cost V 4 bases and J 6 bases, with 14 bases left between them. The CDR3 contains 13 residues. Germline assignment: CDR1 SGHRS and CDR2 YFSETQ. CDR3 sequence: CASSPRWKGEQYF. The CDR3 region has the DNA TGCGCCAGCAGCCCCCGGTGGAAAGGCGAGCAGTACTTC.

J is TRBJ1-1 and V is TRBV5-1; D possibly corresponds to TRBD1 (5 bases). Looked up from germline, CDR1 is SGHRS and CDR2 is YFSETQ. This CDR3 comprises 14 residues. V dropped 4 bases and J dropped 5 bases, with 15 bases sitting between them. The CDR3 loop is CASSPREGRTEAFF. CDR3 DNA: TGCGCCAGCAGCCCCCGAGAGGGGAGGACTGAAGCTTTCTTT. Full variable domain (outside the CDR3, taken from reference TRBV5-1 and TRBJ1-1): KAGVTQTPRYLIKTRGQQVTLSCSPISGHRSVSWYQQTPGQGLQFLFEYFSETQRNKGNFPGRFSGRQFSNSRSEMNVSTLELGDSALYLCASSPREGRTEAFFGQGTRLTVV.

The chain has TRBV2 and TRBJ2-2; 11 bases map to TRBD2. Germline assignment: CDR1 SNHLY and CDR2 FYNNEI. The trim removed 5 bases at V and 6 bases at J, leaving 2 bases unmatched. The length of the CDR3 is 14 residues. The CDR3 DNA follows: TGTGCCAGCAGTCTGACTAGCGGGGCCGGGGAGCTGTTTTTT. Its protein is CASSLTSGAGELFF.

This chain joins TRBV4-3 and TRBJ2-1, with TRBD2 matching 9 bases. Germline-derived CDR1 and CDR2 are LGHNA and YSLEER. The CDR3 runs to 18 residues. Germline trimming cut 2 bases from V and 7 bases from J; bases unmatched to any gene: 15. CDR3: CASSQSPSGTLTWNEQFF. CDR3 bases: TGCGCCAGCAGCCAAAGTCCTAGCGGGACACTGACTTGGAATGAGCAGTTCTTC.